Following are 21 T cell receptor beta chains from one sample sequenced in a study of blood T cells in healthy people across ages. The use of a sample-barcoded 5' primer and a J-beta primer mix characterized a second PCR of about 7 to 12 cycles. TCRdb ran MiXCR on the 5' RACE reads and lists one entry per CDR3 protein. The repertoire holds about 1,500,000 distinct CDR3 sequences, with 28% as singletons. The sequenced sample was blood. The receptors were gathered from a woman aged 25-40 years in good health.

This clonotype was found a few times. CDR3 residues: CSEDHEDRVNTEAFF. The CDR3 DNA follows: TGCAGCGAGGACCACGAGGACAGGGTGAACACTGAAGCTTTCTTT. The chain employs TRBV29-1 and TRBJ1-1; 8 bases are shared with TRBD1. The CDR3 covers 15 residues. After removal of 7 bases from V and 0 bases from J, the junction contained 10 bases not matched to a gene. Germline values: CDR1 SQVTM, CDR2 ANQGSEA.

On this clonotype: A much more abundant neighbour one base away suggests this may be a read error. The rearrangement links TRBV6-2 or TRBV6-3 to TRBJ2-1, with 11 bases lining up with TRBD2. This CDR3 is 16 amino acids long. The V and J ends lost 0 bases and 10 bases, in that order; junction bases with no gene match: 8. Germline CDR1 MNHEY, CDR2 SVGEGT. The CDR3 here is CASSYSTSGDSYEQFF. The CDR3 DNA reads TGTGCCAGCAGTTACTCGACTAGCGGGGACTCCTACGAGCAGTTCTTC.

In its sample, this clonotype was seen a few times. In DNA form, the CDR3 reads TGCAGCGTTGCCTGGACTAGCAAACGCACAGATACGCAGTATTTT. It is translated as CSVAWTSKRTDTQYF. J is TRBJ2-3 and V is TRBV29-1; 8 nucleotides line up with TRBD2. Germline CDR1 reads SQVTM; CDR2 reads ANQGSEA. The junction had 7 bases not matched to a gene; V was cut back by 4 bases and J by 1 base. CDR3 length equals 15 residues.

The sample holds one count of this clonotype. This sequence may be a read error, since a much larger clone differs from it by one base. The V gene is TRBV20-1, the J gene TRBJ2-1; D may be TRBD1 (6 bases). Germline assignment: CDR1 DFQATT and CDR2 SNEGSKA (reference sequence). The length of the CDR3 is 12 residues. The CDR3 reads CGARGGNNEQFF. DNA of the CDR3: TGCGGTGCTAGAGGGGGAAACAATGAGCAGTTCTTC.

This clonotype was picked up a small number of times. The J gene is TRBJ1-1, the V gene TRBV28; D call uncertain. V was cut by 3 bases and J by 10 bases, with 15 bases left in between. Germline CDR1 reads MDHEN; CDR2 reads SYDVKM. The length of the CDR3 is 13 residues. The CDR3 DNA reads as TGTGCCAGCAGTTTTATCGGAGGTTCCCCAGCTTTCTTT. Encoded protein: CASSFIGGSPAFF.

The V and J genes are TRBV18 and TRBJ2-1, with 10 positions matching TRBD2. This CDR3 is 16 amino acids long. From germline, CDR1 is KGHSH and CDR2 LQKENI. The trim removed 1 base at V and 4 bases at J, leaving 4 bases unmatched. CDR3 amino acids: CASSPLRLAGYNEQFF. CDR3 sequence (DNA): TGTGCCAGCTCACCACTCAGACTAGCGGGTTACAATGAGCAGTTCTTC.

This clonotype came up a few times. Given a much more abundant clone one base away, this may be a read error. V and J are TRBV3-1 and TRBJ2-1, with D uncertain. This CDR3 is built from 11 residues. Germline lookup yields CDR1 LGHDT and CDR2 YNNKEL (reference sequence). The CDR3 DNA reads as TGTGTCAGCAGGCATACCAATGAGCAGTTCTTC. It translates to CVSRHTNEQFF.

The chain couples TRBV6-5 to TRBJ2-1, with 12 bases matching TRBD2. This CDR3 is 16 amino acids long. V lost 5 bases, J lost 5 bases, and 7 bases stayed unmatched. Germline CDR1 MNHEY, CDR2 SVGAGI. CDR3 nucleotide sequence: TGTGCCAGCAGTCGACTAGCGGGAGTAGGAAACAATGAGCAGTTCTTC. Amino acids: CASSRLAGVGNNEQFF.

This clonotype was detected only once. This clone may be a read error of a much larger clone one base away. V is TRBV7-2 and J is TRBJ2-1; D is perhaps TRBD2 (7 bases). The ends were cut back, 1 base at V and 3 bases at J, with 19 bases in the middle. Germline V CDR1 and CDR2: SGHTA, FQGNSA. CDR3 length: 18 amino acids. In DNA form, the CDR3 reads TGTGCCAGCAGCTTAGGGAGGACAGCGGGAAGACTCTACAATGAGCAGTTCTTC. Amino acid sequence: CASSLGRTAGRLYNEQFF.

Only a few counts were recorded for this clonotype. DNA of the CDR3: TGCGTCGGCAGCCCGGGACAGGGGGTTGATACGCAGTATTTT. This sequence encodes CVGSPGQGVDTQYF. This chain connects TRBV5-1 to TRBJ2-3; 11 bases agree with TRBD1. Germline assignment: CDR1 SGHRS and CDR2 YFSETQ. This CDR3 has 14 amino acids. The entire variable domain, with the rest obtained from reference TRBV5-1 and TRBJ2-3, is as follows: KAGVTQTPRYLIKTRGQQVTLSCSPISGHRSVSWYQQTPGQGLQFLFEYFSETQRNKGNFPGRFSGRQFSNSRSEMNVSTLELGDSALYLCVGSPGQGVDTQYFGPGTRLTVL.

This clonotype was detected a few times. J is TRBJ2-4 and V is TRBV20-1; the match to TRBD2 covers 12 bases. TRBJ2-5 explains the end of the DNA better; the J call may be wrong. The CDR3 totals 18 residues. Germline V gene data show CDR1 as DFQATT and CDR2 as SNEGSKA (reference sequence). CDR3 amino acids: CSARSSGGAGLYRETQYF. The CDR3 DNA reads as TGCAGTGCTAGATCTAGCGGGGGGGCCGGTCTGTATAGAGAGACCCAGTACTTC.

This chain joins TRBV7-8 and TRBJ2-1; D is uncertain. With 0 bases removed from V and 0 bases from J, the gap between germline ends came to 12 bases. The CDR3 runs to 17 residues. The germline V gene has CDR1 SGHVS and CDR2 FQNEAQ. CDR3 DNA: TGTGCCAGCAGCTTAGCCCCCCGAGCAAACTCCTACAATGAGCAGTTCTTC. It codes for CASSLAPRANSYNEQFF.

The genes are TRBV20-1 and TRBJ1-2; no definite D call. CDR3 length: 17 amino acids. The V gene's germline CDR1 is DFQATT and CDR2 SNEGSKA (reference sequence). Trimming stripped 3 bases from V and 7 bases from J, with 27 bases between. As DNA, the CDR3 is TGCAGTGCTAGTAACCCACTTTCGGTGGGATATCGCTCTGGCTACACCTTC. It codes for CSASNPLSVGYRSGYTF.

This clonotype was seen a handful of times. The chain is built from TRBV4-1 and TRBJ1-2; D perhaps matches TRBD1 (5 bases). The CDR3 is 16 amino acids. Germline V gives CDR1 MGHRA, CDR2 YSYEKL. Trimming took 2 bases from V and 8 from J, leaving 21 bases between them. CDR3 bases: TGCGCCAGCAGCCAATCTTACAGCCGCCTGGGGGGGGGCTACACCTTC. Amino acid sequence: CASSQSYSRLGGGYTF.

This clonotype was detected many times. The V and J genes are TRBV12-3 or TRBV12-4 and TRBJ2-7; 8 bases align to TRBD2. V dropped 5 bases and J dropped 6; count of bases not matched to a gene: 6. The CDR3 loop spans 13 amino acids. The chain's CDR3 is CASSPAGEVEQYF. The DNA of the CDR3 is TGTGCCAGCAGTCCAGCGGGAGAGGTCGAGCAGTACTTC.

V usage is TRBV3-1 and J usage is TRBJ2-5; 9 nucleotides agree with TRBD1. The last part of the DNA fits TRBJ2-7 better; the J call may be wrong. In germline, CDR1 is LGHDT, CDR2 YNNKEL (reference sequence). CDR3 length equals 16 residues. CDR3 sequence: CASSRLVGQGSYEQYF. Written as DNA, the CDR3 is TGTGCCAGCAGCCGACTAGTGGGACAGGGAAGCTACGAGCAGTACTTC.

CDR3 sequence reads: CASGAEVNYGYTF. CDR3 in DNA: TGTGCCAGCGGGGCAGAGGTCAACTATGGCTACACCTTC. The gene calls are TRBV2 and TRBJ1-2, with D possibly being TRBD1 (5 bases). V was clipped by 8 bases and J by 2 bases, with 12 bases between them. The germline gives CDR1 SNHLY, CDR2 FYNNEI. CDR3 length: 13 residues. The full variable domain, completed using reference TRBV2 and TRBJ1-2, is EPEVTQTPSHQVTQMGQEVILRCVPISNHLYFYWYRQILGQKVEFLVSFYNNEISEKSEIFDDQFSVERPDGSNFTLKIRSTKLEDSAMYFCASGAEVNYGYTFGSGTRLTVV.

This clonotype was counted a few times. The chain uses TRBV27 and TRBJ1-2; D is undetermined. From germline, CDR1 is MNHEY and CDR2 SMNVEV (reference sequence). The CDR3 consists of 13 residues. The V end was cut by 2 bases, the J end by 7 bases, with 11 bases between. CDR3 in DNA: TGTGCCAGCAGTTTAAAAGAAATGGGTGGCTACACCTTC. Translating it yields CASSLKEMGGYTF.

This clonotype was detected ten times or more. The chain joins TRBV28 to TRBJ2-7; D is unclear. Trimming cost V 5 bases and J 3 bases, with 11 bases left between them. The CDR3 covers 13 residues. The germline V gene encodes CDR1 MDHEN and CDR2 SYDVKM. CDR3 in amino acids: CASSPRIIYEQYF. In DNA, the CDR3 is TGTGCCAGCAGTCCGAGGATCATCTACGAGCAGTACTTC. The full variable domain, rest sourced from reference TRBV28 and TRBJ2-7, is DVKVTQSSRYLVKRTGEKVFLECVQDMDHENMFWYRQDPGLGLRLIYFSYDVKMKEKGDIPEGYSVSREKKERFSLILESASTNQTSMYLCASSPRIIYEQYFGPGTRLTVT.

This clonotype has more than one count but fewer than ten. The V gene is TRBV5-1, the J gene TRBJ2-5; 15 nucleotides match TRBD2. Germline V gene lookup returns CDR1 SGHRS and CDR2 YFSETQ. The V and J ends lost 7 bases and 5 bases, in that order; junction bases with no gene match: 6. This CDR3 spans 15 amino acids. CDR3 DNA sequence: TGCGCCAGCCTCGGGACTAGCGGGAGGCGGGAGACCCAGTACTTC. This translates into CASLGTSGRRETQYF.

The CDR3 coding sequence is TGCAGCGTTTTCCAGGGGACCCACGCCTATGGCTACACCTTC. Translating gives CSVFQGTHAYGYTF. The chain couples TRBV29-1 to TRBJ1-2; tentative D call: TRBD1 (6 bases). The CDR3 contains 14 residues. Trimming left V 5 bases short and J 4 bases short, with 17 bases between. Germline loops: CDR1 SQVTM, CDR2 ANQGSEA.